This TCR beta chain was found in a study of control samples from healthy donors and cancer patients. This clone was seen a single time. Sequencing used immunoSEQ multiplex PCR; TCRdb keeps in-frame clones, though not all of them. The table shows tens of thousands of clones, with approximately 90% occurring only once. V was cut by 2 bases and J by 4 bases, with 6 bases left in between. The length of the CDR3 is 12 residues. From germline, CDR1 is SGHDT and CDR2 YYEEEE. The sequencing sample was made of blood. The chain has TRBV5-6 and TRBJ1-1; D not certain. This receptor was taken from a woman between 70 and 85 years old in good health. The CDR3 region is CASSFLLTEAFF. The CDR3 DNA sequence: TGTGCCAGCAGCTTCCTACTCACTGAAGCTTTCTTT.